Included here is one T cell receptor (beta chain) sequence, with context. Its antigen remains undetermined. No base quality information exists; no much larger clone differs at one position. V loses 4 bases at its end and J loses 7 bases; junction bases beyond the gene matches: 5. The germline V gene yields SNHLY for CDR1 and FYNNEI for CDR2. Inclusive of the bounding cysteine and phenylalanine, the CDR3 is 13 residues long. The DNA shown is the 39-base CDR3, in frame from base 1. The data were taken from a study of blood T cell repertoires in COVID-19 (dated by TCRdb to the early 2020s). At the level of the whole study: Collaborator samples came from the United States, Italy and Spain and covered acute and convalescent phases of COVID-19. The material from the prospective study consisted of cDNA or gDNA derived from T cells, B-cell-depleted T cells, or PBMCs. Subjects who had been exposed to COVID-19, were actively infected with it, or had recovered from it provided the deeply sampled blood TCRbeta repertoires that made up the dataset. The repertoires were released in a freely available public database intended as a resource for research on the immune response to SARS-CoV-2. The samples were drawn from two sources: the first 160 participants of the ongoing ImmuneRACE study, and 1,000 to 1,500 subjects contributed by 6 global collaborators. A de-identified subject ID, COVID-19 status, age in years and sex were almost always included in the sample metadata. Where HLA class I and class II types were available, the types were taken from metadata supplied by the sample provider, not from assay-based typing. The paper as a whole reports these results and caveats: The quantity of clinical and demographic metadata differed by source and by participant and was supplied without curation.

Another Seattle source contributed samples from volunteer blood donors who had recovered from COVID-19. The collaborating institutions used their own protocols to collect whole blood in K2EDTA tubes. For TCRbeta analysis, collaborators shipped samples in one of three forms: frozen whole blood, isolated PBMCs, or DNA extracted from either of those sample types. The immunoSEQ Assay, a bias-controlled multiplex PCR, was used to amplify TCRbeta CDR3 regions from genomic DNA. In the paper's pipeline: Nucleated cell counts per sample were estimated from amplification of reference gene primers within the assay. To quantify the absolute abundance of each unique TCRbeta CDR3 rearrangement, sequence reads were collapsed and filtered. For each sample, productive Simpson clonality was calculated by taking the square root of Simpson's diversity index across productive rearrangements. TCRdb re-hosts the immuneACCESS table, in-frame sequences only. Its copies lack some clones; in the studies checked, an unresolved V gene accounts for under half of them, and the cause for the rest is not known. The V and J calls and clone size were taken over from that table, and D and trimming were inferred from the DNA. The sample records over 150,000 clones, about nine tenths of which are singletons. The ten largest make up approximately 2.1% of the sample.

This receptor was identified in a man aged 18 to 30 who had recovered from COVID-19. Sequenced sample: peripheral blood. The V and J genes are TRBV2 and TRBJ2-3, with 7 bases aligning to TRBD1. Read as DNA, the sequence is TGTGCCAGCAGTGTTCGAGGGGGCAATACGCAGTATTTT. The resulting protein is CASSVRGGNTQYF.